Listed below are T cell receptor beta chains from one sample, sequenced in a study of CD8 T cells in ankylosing spondylitis. Each CDR3 protein gets one entry after TCRdb re-called the 5' RACE reads with MiXCR. Of about 540,000 distinct CDR3 sequences in the sample, roughly 12% were seen once. The sample was blood, either unsorted or a sorted T cell fraction (not recorded which). The receptor source for this set is a male donor with ankylosing spondylitis. CDR3s include the opening cysteine and the closing phenylalanine or tryptophan. D genes are given only for firm matches. Part of the rows lack a size; the others show once, few, many or a class for expanded clones.

>TRBV7-8|NA|few|TRBJ2-7
CASSPRTSPEQYF
>TRBV2|TRBD2|NA|TRBJ2-1
CASSEWTSGKGEQFF
>TRBV7-9|TRBD2|many|TRBJ2-1
CASSLPSGRGNEQFF
>TRBV21-1|NA|NA|TRBJ2-7
CASSTRSNRSKRERHEQYF
>TRBV5-4|TRBD1|few|TRBJ1-2
CASSLKTGVIDGYTF
>TRBV6-5|NA|many|TRBJ1-2
CASSFVGGSYGYTF
>TRBV5-1|NA|few|TRBJ1-1
CASSLEYGVTEAFF
>TRBV5-1|TRBD2|NA|TRBJ2-3
CASSLVGLAPDTQYF
>TRBV7-9|NA|NA|TRBJ1-1
CASSLGGYVTEAFF
>TRBV27|TRBD2|few|TRBJ2-3
CASSLPFSGSHTDTQYF
>TRBV28|TRBD2|NA|TRBJ2-7
CASSNPGLADYEQYF
>TRBV20-1|TRBD2|few|TRBJ2-1
CSAIDPSGHRSSYNEQFF
>TRBV2|NA|NA|TRBJ2-7
CASSDGEVYEQYF
>TRBV6-6|NA|few|TRBJ1-1
CASRHDGVSEAFF
>TRBV20-1|TRBD1|few|TRBJ2-3
CRARVPGQGDTDTQYF
>TRBV20-1|NA|many|TRBJ2-1
CSARAGEGRPSEQFF
>TRBV7-8|NA|few|TRBJ1-1
CASSLTGAQSSEAFF
>TRBV5-1|TRBD2|many|TRBJ2-1
CASSPRTSGSPDEQFF
>TRBV3-1|NA|few|TRBJ1-1
CASSPTTANTEAFF
>TRBV5-1|TRBD2|NA|TRBJ2-4
CASSLELAGDIQYF
>TRBV6-1|NA|few|TRBJ2-3
CASSVGGLAFTDTQYF
>TRBV24-1|NA|NA|TRBJ2-3
CATSSGTGYDTQYF
>TRBV7-2|NA|NA|TRBJ2-5
CASSPRGLADQETQYF
>TRBV5-6|NA|NA|TRBJ1-3
CASSLWVLSGNTIYF
>TRBV11-2|TRBD2|NA|TRBJ2-4
CASSLLRTSGSQLVAKNIQYF
>TRBV5-1|NA|few|TRBJ2-7
CASSLFTSGSGDEQYF
>TRBV20-1|TRBD2|NA|TRBJ2-5
CSAPLWEGLKTQYF
>TRBV5-1|NA|few|TRBJ2-5
CASSSSSPGETQYF
>TRBV20-1|TRBD1|NA|TRBJ1-5
CSAPRQGGLNQPQHF
>TRBV21-1|NA|NA|TRBJ2-1
CASSKGGTFPYNEQFF
>TRBV5-1|TRBD1|many|TRBJ1-2
CASSSNRGQSYGYTF
>TRBV9|TRBD2|few|TRBJ2-1
CASSGPPLAGGSYNEQFF
>TRBV5-1|NA|NA|TRBJ1-6
CASSAYQGSYNSPLHF
>TRBV13|NA|NA|TRBJ1-1
CASSCRGCANTEAFF
>TRBV25-1|NA|few|TRBJ1-4
CASSEYAETNEKLFF
>TRBV12-3/TRBV12-4|TRBD1|few|TRBJ2-7
CASSFRDRDYEQYF
>TRBV15|TRBD2|many|TRBJ2-3
CATSRGLVPTDTQYF
>TRBV7-9|TRBD2|NA|TRBJ2-5
CASSWAGTSEETQYF
>TRBV20-1|NA|few|TRBJ2-1
CSASIGTNNEQFF
>TRBV29-1|TRBD1|NA|TRBJ1-1
CSVVPQGADTEAFF
>TRBV7-2|NA|NA|TRBJ1-2
CASRLALTGYGYTF
>TRBV5-1|NA|few|TRBJ2-3
CASSRGPADTQYF
>TRBV5-1|NA|NA|TRBJ1-5
CASSFGGSDQPQHF
>TRBV11-2|TRBD1|few|TRBJ2-7
CASSSYRDSLSYEQYF
>TRBV5-1|NA|many|TRBJ2-5
CASSLGFQDVGTQYF
>TRBV10-3|NA|few|TRBJ1-3
CAISETGSGNTIYF
>TRBV5-1|NA|few|TRBJ1-1
CASSWGHRDATEAFF
>TRBV27|TRBD1|few|TRBJ2-6
CASSQPTGTGDSGANVLTF
>TRBV11-2|TRBD2|many|TRBJ2-7
CASSGSYGSGVDIYEQYF
>TRBV12-3/TRBV12-4|NA|NA|TRBJ2-5
CASSLNRDVRETQYF
>TRBV12-3/TRBV12-4|NA|NA|TRBJ1-1
CASSKGFANTEAFF
>TRBV7-2|NA|NA|TRBJ2-5
CASSLYGLEETQYF
>TRBV5-1|NA|few|TRBJ2-3
CASSSSGARSDTQYF
>TRBV7-2|TRBD1|NA|TRBJ1-2
CASSLAQRTGQGYTF
>TRBV25-1|TRBD2|NA|TRBJ2-5
CASSELGAGGTETQYF